This section outlines one TCR beta chain sequence together with its context. Its antigen is as yet unknown. The ends were cut back, 6 bases at V and 6 bases at J, with 14 bases in the middle. This CDR3 contains 14 residues. Germline CDR1 is SGHVS and CDR2 is FQNEAQ. This sample stems from a study of T cell responses to AZD1222 COVID-19 vaccine. Study-wide results and caveats: Sampling that yielded the repertoires occurred only after the peak T cell response. A mostly white British donor set with more females was recruited, and clonal diversity was possibly underestimated.

Profiling relied on immunoSEQ multiplex PCR, and the TCRdb table lists in-frame clones only, not all of them. The sample lists 65,000 to 100,000 clones; more than 70% were seen once. The chain uses TRBV7-8 and TRBJ2-2; D possibly matches TRBD1 or TRBD2 (6 bases each). This specimen was peripheral blood, taken on day 0 of AZD1222 vaccination. This clonotype was obtained from an adult in good health. CDR3 in DNA: TGTGCCAGCAGTGGGGGGCGGGATTCCGGGGAGCTGTTTTTT. Protein product: CASSGGRDSGELFF.